The 6 T cell receptor beta chains in this list originate from one sample, sequenced in a study of tumor and adjacent non-tumor tissue in lung cancer. Three rounds of nested PCR, following a modified ARM-PCR protocol, produced the TCRbeta library. TCRdb reprocessed the multiplex PCR reads with MiXCR, giving one entry per CDR3 protein. The table shows approximately 77,000 distinct CDR3 sequences, with 80% to 90% occurring only once. No cell sorting was done before RNA was extracted from the tissue. More than 3 cm separated this lung sample from the edge of the tumor. Sequences were obtained from distant non-tumor lung tissue. The source is a man between 60 and 75 years old with non-small cell lung cancer.

Concerning this clonotype: An end of the junction differs from the germline gene, which may be a read error. The V and J genes are TRBV2 and TRBJ1-5, with D possibly TRBD1 on 6 matching bases. CDR3 length equals 16 residues. Germline V gene lookup returns CDR1 SNHLY and CDR2 FYNNEI. The DNA for the CDR3 is TGTGCCAGCAAGGGGGACGGGGGAAGGGACAATCAACCCCAGCATTTT. Its protein is CASKGDGGRDNQPQHF.

In its sample, this clonotype was seen once. Germline and junction disagree at one end, which may indicate a read error. The CDR3 spells CASSLKSPLGPAWSYEQHF. In nucleotides, the CDR3 is TGTGCCAGCAGCCTGAAATCCCCACTTGGTCCAGCGTGGTCCTACGAGCAGCACTTC. This chain uses TRBV6-5 with TRBJ2-7; D unresolved. From germline, CDR1 is MNHEY and CDR2 SVGAGI. CDR3 size: 19 residues.

With respect to this clonotype: This may come from a read error, since a much larger clone is one base off. The chain is built from TRBV5-5 and TRBJ2-1; D tentatively reads TRBD1 or TRBD2 (5 bases each). In germline, CDR1 is SGHKS, CDR2 YYEKEE (reference sequence). This CDR3 spans 15 amino acids. For the CDR3, the DNA is TGTGCCAGCAGCCTGGACGGCCTGAGGGGCAATGAGCACTTCTTC. Amino acid sequence: CASSLDGLRGNEHFF.

Of note for this clonotype: A read error may be the cause here, since a much bigger clone is one base away. The CDR3 loop reads CAGSPAGTGRETQYF. CDR3 sequence (DNA): TGTGCCGGCAGTCCAGCCGGGACAGGGAGAGAGACCCAGTACTTC. The chain combines TRBV6-2 or TRBV6-3 with TRBJ2-5, with 9 bases identical to TRBD1. This CDR3 has 15 residues. CDR1 is MNHEY, CDR2 SVGEGT, per germline.

About this clonotype itself: The missing conserved phenylalanine or tryptophan at the end of this CDR3 makes a read error likely. The genes are TRBV12-3 or TRBV12-4 and TRBJ2-3; weak D call: TRBD2 (6 bases). The CDR3 covers 14 residues. Trimming removed 5 bases from V and 6 bases from J, with 15 bases in between. As DNA, the CDR3 is TGTGCCAGCAGTGTGGGGCCTGGGGGGGATACGCAGTATTCT. Residues: CASSVGPGGDTQYS.

Notes on this clonotype: Being one base from a much bigger clone, this may be a read error. The missing conserved phenylalanine or tryptophan at the end of this CDR3 makes a read error likely. CDR3 nucleotides: TGTGCCGTAGGTGAGGGACAGGGGGCGCGAGGCTACACCTCC. This sequence encodes CAVGEGQGARGYTS. This chain uses TRBV28 with TRBJ1-2; 12 positions match TRBD1. The CDR3 loop spans 14 amino acids. From germline, CDR1 is MDHEN and CDR2 SYDVKM. V shed 11 bases and J 8 bases; nucleotides not matched to a gene: 12.